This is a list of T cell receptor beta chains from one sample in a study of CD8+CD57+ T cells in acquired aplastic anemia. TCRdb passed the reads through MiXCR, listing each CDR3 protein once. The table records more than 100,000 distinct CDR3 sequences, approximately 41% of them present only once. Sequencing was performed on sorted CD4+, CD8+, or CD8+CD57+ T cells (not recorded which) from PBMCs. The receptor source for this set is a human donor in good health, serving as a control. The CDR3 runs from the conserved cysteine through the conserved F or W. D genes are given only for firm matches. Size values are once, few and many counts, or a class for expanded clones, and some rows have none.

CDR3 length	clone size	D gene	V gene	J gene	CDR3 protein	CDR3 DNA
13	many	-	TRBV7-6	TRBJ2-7	CASSLAGTYEQYF	TGTGCCAGCAGCTTAGCGGGGACCTACGAGCAGTACTTC
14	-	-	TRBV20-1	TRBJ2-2	CSAEGEGNTGELSF	TGCAGTGCGGAGGGAGAGGGTAACACCGGGGAGCTGTCTTTT
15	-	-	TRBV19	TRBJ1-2	CASSIMSLGGNGYTF	TGTGCCAGTAGTATAATGTCTTTAGGGGGGAATGGCTACACCTTC
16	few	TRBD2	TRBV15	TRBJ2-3	CATGRERSGGAGTQYF	TGTGCCACCGGCAGAGAACGCAGCGGGGGGGCAGGTACGCAGTATTTT
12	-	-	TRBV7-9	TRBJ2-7	CASTPLAYEQYF	TGTGCCAGCACCCCCTTGGCCTACGAGCAGTACTTC
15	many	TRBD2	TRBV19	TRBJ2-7	CASSHTSGGSYEQYF	TGTGCCAGTAGCCATACTAGCGGAGGTTCCTACGAGCAGTACTTC
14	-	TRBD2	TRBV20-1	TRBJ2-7	CSARVGSGSNEQYF	TGCAGTGCTAGAGTGGGTAGCGGGAGCAACGAGCAGTACTTC
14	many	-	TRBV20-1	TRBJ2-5	CSARGASGVLTQYF	TGCAGTGCCCGAGGGGCCTCGGGAGTTTTGACCCAGTACTTC
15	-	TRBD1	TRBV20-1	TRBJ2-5	CSAVSLGQGSQTQYF	TGCAGTGCAGTATCTTTGGGACAGGGGAGTCAGACCCAGTACTTC
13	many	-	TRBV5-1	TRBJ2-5	CASSPRREETQYF	TGCGCCAGCAGCCCACGTCGGGAAGAGACCCAGTACTTC
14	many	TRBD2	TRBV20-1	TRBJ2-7	CSARGLAGAGEQYF	TGCAGTGCTAGAGGCCTAGCGGGAGCGGGTGAGCAGTACTTC
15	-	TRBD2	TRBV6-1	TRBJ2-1	CASTLLIAGGSEQFF	TGTGCCAGCACCTTATTAATAGCGGGGGGGTCTGAGCAGTTCTTC
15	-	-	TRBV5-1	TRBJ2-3	CASSLADPSTDTQYF	TGCGCCAGCAGCTTGGCCGATCCTAGCACAGATACGCAGTATTTT
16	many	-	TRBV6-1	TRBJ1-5	CASSRGGSHSNQPQHF	TGTGCCAGCAGTAGAGGGGGGTCTCATAGCAATCAGCCCCAGCATTTT
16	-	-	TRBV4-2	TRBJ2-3	CASSQDVGGLKDTRYF	TGTGCCAGCAGCCAAGACGTCGGGGGCCTTAAAGATACGCGGTATTTT
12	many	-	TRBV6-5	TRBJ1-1	CASSDLAQRAFF	TGTGCCAGCAGTGATTTGGCCCAACGAGCTTTCTTT
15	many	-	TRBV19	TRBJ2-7	CASSIDLGQTYEQYF	TGTGCCAGTAGTATAGATCTGGGTCAAACCTACGAGCAGTACTTC
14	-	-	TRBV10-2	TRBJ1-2	CASSESPDHYGYTF	TGCGCCAGCAGTGAGTCGCCGGACCACTATGGCTACACCTTC
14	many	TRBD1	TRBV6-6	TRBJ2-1	CASSTPGQGNEQFF	TGTGCCAGCAGTACTCCGGGACAGGGTAATGAGCAGTTCTTC
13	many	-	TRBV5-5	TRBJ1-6	CASSLIRNSPLHF	TGTGCCAGCAGCTTGATCCGGAATTCACCCCTCCACTTT